The T cell receptor (beta chain) described here comes from a study of blood T cells in healthy people across ages. Notes on the study in general: As age increased, TCR beta diversity per million T cells fell in a roughly linear fashion.

Worth noting for this clonotype: The target antigen is unknown.

With a J-beta primer mix and a sample-barcoded 5' primer, a second PCR ran about 7 to 12 cycles. TCRdb reanalysed the 5' RACE reads using MiXCR and keeps one entry per CDR3 protein. Found here are under 1 million distinct CDR3 sequences, 40% to 50% of them singletons; the top ten hold about 19%. This CDR3 has 16 amino acids. Trimming took 5 bases from V and 0 from J, leaving 13 bases between them. Sequencing used blood. The TCR was taken from a man between 60 and 75 years old in good health. V and J are TRBV12-3 or TRBV12-4 and TRBJ2-2; D gene unclear. The CDR3 loop reads CASSRRQGSNTGELFF. As DNA, the CDR3 is TGTGCCAGCAGTCGTAGACAAGGTTCGAACACCGGGGAGCTGTTTTTT.